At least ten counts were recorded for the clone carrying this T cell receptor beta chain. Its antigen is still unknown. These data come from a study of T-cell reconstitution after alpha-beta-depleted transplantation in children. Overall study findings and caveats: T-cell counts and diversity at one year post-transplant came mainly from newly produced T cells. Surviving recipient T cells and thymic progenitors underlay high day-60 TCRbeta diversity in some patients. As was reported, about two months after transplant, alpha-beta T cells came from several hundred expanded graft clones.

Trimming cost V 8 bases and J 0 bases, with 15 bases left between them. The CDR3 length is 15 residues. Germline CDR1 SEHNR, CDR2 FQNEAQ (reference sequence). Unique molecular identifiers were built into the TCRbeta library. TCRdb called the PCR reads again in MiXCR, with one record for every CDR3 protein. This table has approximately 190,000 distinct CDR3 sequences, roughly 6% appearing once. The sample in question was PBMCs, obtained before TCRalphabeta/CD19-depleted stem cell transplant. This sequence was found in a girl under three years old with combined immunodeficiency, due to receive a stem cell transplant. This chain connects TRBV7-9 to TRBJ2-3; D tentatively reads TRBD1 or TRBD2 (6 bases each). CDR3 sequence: CASRRGAPSTDTQYF. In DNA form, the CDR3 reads TGTGCCAGCCGGAGGGGGGCACCTAGCACAGATACGCAGTATTTT.